This TCR beta chain was captured by sequencing in a study of cytomegalovirus exposure and HLA in healthy donors. The study's findings and limits: Most TCR sequences were rare, but some public TCRs occurred in many donors. Highly shared sequence variants in one cluster were likely a sequencing artifact.

These donors, healthy bone marrow donors, were studied. On this clone itself: Its antigen is as yet unknown.

PCR involved 60 Vbeta and 13 Jbeta primers. TCRdb keeps only in-frame clones here, not all; method: immunoSEQ multiplex PCR. Of just under 250,000 clones detected, 82% appear once; the ten largest clones hold 5% to 6.5%. CDR1 and CDR2 from the germline V gene are LGHNA and YSLEER. This CDR3 is built from 15 residues. Trimming left V 1 base short and J 6 bases short, with 13 bases between. The sequencing sample was made of PBMCs. The source is a woman between 40 and 55 years old in good health and CMV-seropositive. This chain joins TRBV4-3 and TRBJ2-1; D unresolved. The CDR3 reads CASSQALSGPNEQFF. CDR3 DNA: TGCGCCAGCAGCCAAGCACTATCCGGTCCCAATGAGCAGTTCTTC.